This T cell receptor beta chain was recovered during a study of T-cell reconstitution after alpha-beta-depleted transplantation in children. Unique molecular identifiers were used in preparing the TCRbeta library. TCRdb called the PCR reads again in MiXCR, with one record for every CDR3 protein. The data show about 200,000 distinct CDR3 sequences, with about 6.6% seen just once and just over 5.5% held by the top ten. At least ten counts were recorded for this clonotype. Germline V gene data show CDR1 as SGHKS and CDR2 as YYEKEE (reference sequence). Trimming removed 4 bases at V and 3 bases at J, with 14 bases between. The CDR3 is 15 amino acids.

The material was PBMCs, obtained before TCRalphabeta/CD19-depleted stem cell transplant. This chain links TRBV5-5 with TRBJ2-1, with a weak D call TRBD2 (5 bases). The sequence derives from a boy younger than 10 with acute lymphoblastic leukemia, due to receive a stem cell transplant. CDR3 amino acids: CASSVGVIIYNEQFF. CDR3 sequence (DNA): TGTGCCAGCAGCGTGGGAGTAATTATCTACAATGAGCAGTTCTTC.